In this sample, the clone carrying this T cell receptor beta chain is medium-sized. Its antigen is as yet unknown. TCRdb keeps only in-frame clones here, not all; method: immunoSEQ multiplex PCR. The top ten hold over 15% of the sample, which has 25,000 to 30,000 clones, 84% seen once. These data come from a study of OX40 agonist ivuxolimab in advanced cancers. About the study: Given to patients was ivuxolimab, an agonistic anti-OX40 (CD134) antibody. Every patient in dose escalation had hepatocellular carcinoma, melanoma, renal cell or head and neck cancer. General observations from the study: Partial responders at 0.1-3.0 mg/kg showed near-lowest clonal expansion.

The CDR3 loop spans 12 amino acids. The germline CDR1 and CDR2 sequences are GTSNPN and SVGIG (reference sequence). The V gene end was trimmed by 8 bases and the J gene end by 5 bases; junction bases not matched to a gene: 8. The TCR comes from an adult with an advanced solid tumor such as melanoma, head and neck, liver or kidney cancer. This specimen consisted of CD4+ or CD8+ T cells sorted from blood, obtained in a trial of the OX40 agonist ivuxolimab. The chain couples TRBV30 to TRBJ2-7; 8 bases line up with TRBD2. CDR3: CAGRGERDEQYF. The CDR3 DNA follows: TGTGCCGGGCGGGGGGAACGGGACGAGCAGTACTTC.